This entry lists 13 T cell receptor beta chains sequenced from one sample in a study of cytomegalovirus exposure and HLA in healthy donors. Use of 60 Vbeta and 13 Jbeta primers characterized the PCR. The method was immunoSEQ multiplex PCR; TCRdb's version includes in-frame clones alone and lacks a portion of them. This table holds 75,000 to 85,000 clones. Sequencing was performed on PBMCs. The source is a young man in good health and CMV-seropositive.

This chain connects TRBV7-9 to TRBJ2-2; D is possibly TRBD2 (6 bases). This CDR3 is built from 14 residues. V was clipped by 2 bases and J by 4 bases, with 8 bases between them. The germline gives CDR1 SEHNR, CDR2 FQNEAQ (reference sequence). The DNA of the CDR3 is TGTGCCAGCAGCTTACTCGGGGGCACCGGGGAGCTGTTTTTT. Its protein is CASSLLGGTGELFF.

The chain has TRBV7-6 and TRBJ2-1; weak D call: TRBD1 (6 bases). V gave up 5 bases and J gave up 8 bases, with 10 bases separating them. The CDR3 sequence is 12 residues long. CDR1 is SGHVS and CDR2 is FNYEAQ in the germline V gene. The CDR3 DNA is TGTGCCAGCAGCCCGCAGGGGCATGAGCAGTTCTTC. Its translation is CASSPQGHEQFF.

CDR3 in amino acids: CASSTLGSRNEKLFF. In DNA, the CDR3 is TGTGCCAGCAGCACACTCGGGTCAAGGAATGAAAAACTGTTTTTT. The chain is built from TRBV9 and TRBJ1-4; D unclear. The V end was cut by 4 bases, the J end by 5 bases, with 15 bases between. CDR1 is SGDLS and CDR2 is YYNGEE in the germline V gene. The CDR3 length is 15 residues.

The V call is TRBV6-4, the J call TRBJ2-3; 8 nucleotides align to TRBD2. The CDR3 is made up of 16 amino acids. The V gene's germline CDR1 is MRHNA and CDR2 SNTAGT. Trimming cost V 2 bases and J 2 bases; bases outside gene matches: 6. CDR3 in amino acids: CASSDGAGDTTDTQYF. The CDR3 DNA is TGTGCCAGCAGTGACGGAGCGGGGGATACCACAGATACGCAGTATTTT.

The chain couples TRBV4-2 to TRBJ2-1; maybe TRBD2 (5 bases). The germline V and J ends were trimmed by 0 bases and 10 bases, with 13 bases remaining between them. The CDR3 covers 14 residues. Looked up from germline, CDR1 is LGHNA and CDR2 is YNFKEQ. CDR3 nucleotides: TGTGCCAGCAGCCAAGAGAGACTACTACAAGAGCAGTTCTTC. The encoded protein is CASSQERLLQEQFF.

J is TRBJ1-5 and V is TRBV6-5, with D hard to call. Germline V gene sequence: CDR1 MNHEY, CDR2 SVGAGI. V was cut by 3 bases and J by 7 bases, with 13 bases left in between. The CDR3 consists of 14 residues. Here the CDR3 reads CASSYRGEDQPQHF. CDR3 bases: TGTGCCAGCAGTTATCGGGGAGAGGACCAGCCCCAGCATTTT.

The rearrangement uses TRBV28 and TRBJ2-7; no clear D gene. CDR1 and CDR2 from the germline V gene are MDHEN and SYDVKM. The germline V and J ends were trimmed by 8 bases and 4 bases, with 9 bases remaining between them. The CDR3 runs 11 residues. The CDR3 spells CASLVGYEQYF. The CDR3 coding sequence is TGTGCCAGCCTGGTCGGTTACGAGCAGTACTTC.

The chain is built from TRBV6-1 and TRBJ1-6; the D gene is possibly TRBD1 (5 bases). V gave up 5 bases and J gave up 8 bases, with 16 bases separating them. Germline V CDR1 and CDR2: MNHNS, SASEGT. The CDR3 contains 15 residues. The CDR3 DNA reads TGTGCCAGCAGTCTAACAGGTGACTGGTATTCACCCCTCCACTTT. Translation: CASSLTGDWYSPLHF.

This chain joins TRBV28 and TRBJ1-6; 7 bases map to TRBD1. V lost 6 bases to trimming and J lost 10 bases; unmatched junction nucleotides: 6. Germline V gene lookup returns CDR1 MDHEN and CDR2 SYDVKM. The CDR3 has 13 residues. The CDR3 loop reads CASSGGGGSPLHF. The CDR3 region has the DNA TGTGCCAGCAGCGGAGGGGGCGGATCACCCCTCCACTTT.

The V and J genes are TRBV5-6 and TRBJ1-1, with TRBD1 identical over 9 bases. Germline CDR1 SGHDT, CDR2 YYEEEE. CDR3 length equals 16 residues. Unmatched junction bases numbered 9, after V lost 4 bases and J lost 2 bases. Here the CDR3 reads CASSTTGTGRNTEAFF. CDR3 bases: TGTGCCAGCAGCACCACCGGGACAGGGAGAAACACTGAAGCTTTCTTT.

The chain uses TRBV6-1 and TRBJ1-2; a weak D match, TRBD1 (5 bases). This CDR3 is 15 amino acids long. The germline V gene encodes CDR1 MNHNS and CDR2 SASEGT. With 4 bases removed from V and 7 bases from J, the gap between germline ends came to 19 bases. The DNA of the CDR3 is TGTGCCAGCAGTGGATCAGGGTTCCCGCGGGGTGGCTACACCTTC. Encoded protein: CASSGSGFPRGGYTF.

The V gene is TRBV6-5, the J gene TRBJ1-3; the match to TRBD1 covers 7 bases. This CDR3 has 16 amino acids. With 4 bases clipped from V and 1 base from J, the junction kept 7 bases outside the gene matches. The germline V gene has CDR1 MNHEY and CDR2 SVGAGI. The CDR3 DNA reads TGTGCCAGCAGTTTAGGGGGCAGGGGGTCTGGAAACACCATATATTTT. This sequence encodes CASSLGGRGSGNTIYF.

The chain is built from TRBV7-9 and TRBJ2-2, with 10 bases lining up with TRBD2. The CDR3 contains 17 residues. The J segment lost 2 bases and the V segment lost 4 bases, leaving 7 bases of the junction unmatched. Germline CDR1 is SEHNR and CDR2 is FQNEAQ (reference sequence). The CDR3 DNA is TGTGCCAGCAGCTCTTTAGCGGGGGGATTAAACACCGGGGAGCTGTTTTTT. Amino acids: CASSSLAGGLNTGELFF.